This TCR beta chain derives from a study of cytomegalovirus exposure and HLA in healthy donors. The table lists this clone with a count of one. TCRdb keeps only in-frame clones here, not all; method: immunoSEQ multiplex PCR. This table has about 200,000 clones, over 65% appearing once. There are 14 residues in the CDR3. Per germline, CDR1 LNHDA and CDR2 SQIVND (reference sequence). V dropped 3 bases and J dropped 1 base, with 7 bases sitting between them. The sequencing sample was made of PBMCs. This clonotype originated in a woman younger than 30 in good health and CMV-seronegative. The chain couples TRBV19 to TRBJ1-5; no definite D call. CDR3: CASSIGRSNQPQHF. The CDR3 DNA reads as TGTGCCAGTAGTATCGGCAGAAGCAATCAGCCCCAGCATTTT.